This TCR beta chain appears in the sequencing data of a study of T-cell memory formation after mild COVID-19 (dated by TCRdb to about 2021). About the investigation overall: Most TCR sequence clusters were specific to one of the two donors. The cohort comprised two young, previously healthy adult volunteers, one female and one male. In a couple of donors, T-cell clones that expanded and contracted after mild COVID-19 were followed by sequencing TCRalpha and TCRbeta repertoires longitudinally. Overall study results and their limits: Only two mild cases were covered in the study, and larger cohorts including severe cases with pre-infection samples were considered necessary. Contracting CD4+ clones turned up mainly in the CM and EM memory subsets, whereas EMRA was where CD8+ clones were enriched. Some responding clones were found in pre-infection memory, which suggests that pre-existing cross-reactive memory T cells took part in the SARS-CoV-2 response. SARS-CoV-2 specificity of the second-wave clones peaking on day 37 was not confirmed. Clones that contracted from day 15 to 85 showed balanced CD4/CD8 phenotypes, whereas a second wave of clones that expanded from day 15 to 37 leaned towards CD4+.

PBMCs were isolated by Ficoll-Paque density gradient centrifugation. Counted from cysteine to phenylalanine, this CDR3 has 13 amino acids. Just CDR3 DNA is preserved here, 39 bases in frame from base 1. The germline V end is reduced by 2 bases and the J end by 12 bases; junction bases left unmatched: 5. In the germline V gene, CDR1 corresponds to MGHDK and CDR2 to SYGVNS. This sample was sequenced with an Illumina NovaSeq 6000. TCRalpha and TCRbeta cDNA libraries were constructed by 5'RACE with constant-segment primers, with sample barcodes and unique molecular identifiers being introduced. Trizol reagent was used to extract RNA from every sample. The libraries were amplified in two PCR steps, and the second step added a second sample barcode and Illumina TruSeq adapters. The libraries were sequenced on an Illumina NovaSeq using 2 x 150 bp paired-end reads. As for how the authors treated the data: Demultiplexing of reads and collapsing into UMI-guided consensus sequences were performed with migec v1.2.7. With mixcr v2.1.11, UMI consensuses were aligned to TRA and TRB V and J templates and assembled into clonotypes. A clonotype was counted as expanded or contracted only if both edgeR and NoisET called the change significant, with noise models trained on biological replicates. For edgeR calls, the thresholds were a false discovery rate-adjusted p below 0.01 and a log2 fold-change of 1. As an exploratory analysis of dynamics, max-normalized trajectories of the 1000 most abundant clonotypes were examined by PCA with hierarchical clustering. Separately sequenced CD4+ and CD8+ repertoires were used to assign the CD4 or CD8 phenotype of responding clones. TCRdb reran the public reads through fastp at Q25 and MiXCR, keeping productive beta chains. Each entry is one CDR3 protein sequence, shown with its most common DNA and genes. The V and J calls come from TCRdb's annotation, not from the publication. Here the sample has about 470,000 distinct CDR3 sequences; around a quarter occur a single time. The ten largest clones represent roughly an eighth of the sample.

As to this clonotype: Its antigen is still unknown. Qualities for individual bases were not recorded, and no much larger clone is one base off.

The chain joins TRBV25-1 to TRBJ2-1; the central 9 bases match TRBD2. The receptor comes from an adult woman who had mild COVID-19 (a few samples of this study predate the infection). The sample titles of this study are shuffled in the database, so cell type and time point are left out; the donor was told from shared clones. Source material: PBMCs or a T cell subset sorted from them (not recorded which). For the CDR3, the sequence is CASSEPAGGWQFF. The DNA sequence follows: TGTGCCAGCAGTGAACCAGCGGGGGGTTGGCAGTTCTTC.